The TCR beta chain described here comes from a study of metastatic and nonmetastatic thyroid tumors. Background on the study: The comparison covered peripheral blood and tumor or nodule tissue in malignant and benign thyroid patients. Study-level points and caveats: Malignant tumors reportedly showed significantly higher TCR beta diversity than benign nodules in both blood and tumor.

Patients underwent thyroid surgery, and none had received any treatment before it. In the original workflow: Building a distant-metastasis classifier for papillary thyroid cancer drew on CDR3 differences across clinicopathological groups. MiXCR was used by TCRdb to re-call the PCR reads. TCRdb, not the original authors, processed these V and J calls. The sample has more than 40,000 clones, roughly 31% seen once. The CDR3 covers 16 residues. V was pared by 5 bases and J by 2 bases, with 8 bases of the junction left unmatched. CDR1 and CDR2 (germline): SNHLY, FYNNEI. Many counts were recorded for this clone. Antigen specificity is unknown.

The receptor's source is a male donor with papillary thyroid cancer or a benign thyroid nodule (not recorded which). Some clones in this sample may be carry-over from other donors' samples. Sequenced input: blood. The chain links TRBV2 to TRBJ1-4; 7 positions agree with TRBD1. The CDR3 loop reads CASSRDSPSTNEKLFF. The DNA for the CDR3 is TGTGCCAGCAGTAGGGACAGCCCCTCCACTAATGAAAAACTGTTTTTT.